The present T cell receptor (beta chain) was sequenced within a study of cytomegalovirus exposure and HLA in healthy donors. Whole-study results and caveats: Most of the TCR beta V segments (in an earlier analysis) were productive either about 87% or about 30% of the time. Among the sequence variants, a highly shared cluster was likely an artifact of sequencing. Later analysis reportedly placed an Asian-associated ancestry cluster below the roughly 680-donor mean in N-insertions.

Both 60 Vbeta primers and 13 Jbeta primers went into the PCR. Libraries were prepared by immunoSEQ multiplex PCR; TCRdb keeps only in-frame clonotypes and omits some of them. This table has 120,000 to 150,000 clones, over 60% appearing once. The junction had 3 bases not matched to a gene; V was cut back by 6 bases and J by 4 bases. Germline CDR1 and CDR2: SNHLY and FYNNEI. This CDR3 is 15 amino acids long. Details on this clone: Antigen: not known.

All the people who gave samples were healthy bone marrow donors. Sequenced input: PBMCs. The sequence derives from a male donor in good health and CMV-seropositive. The rearrangement joins TRBV2 to TRBJ2-2; 12 bases map to TRBD2. As DNA, the CDR3 is TGTGCCAGCAGCATACTAGCGGGGGGCACCGGGGAGCTGTTTTTT. Protein: CASSILAGGTGELFF.